Presented here are 30 T cell receptor beta chains from one specimen sequenced in a study of shared clonotypes between healthy human individuals (dated by TCRdb to 2019 to 2021). The library was prepared using the immunoSEQ multiplex PCR assay. TCRdb retrieved this table from immuneACCESS and kept in-frame rearrangements only. Not all clones are present; in checked studies, unresolved V genes account for under half, and no reason is known for the remainder. The sample has 950,000 to 1,100,000 clones on record, about 70% of them singletons. The ten most abundant clones make up over 1.3% of the sample. Sequenced: memory CD4+ T cells sorted from blood. The cell subset or site label, read with the paper, signifies: CD45RA-negative fraction. The receptors come from a man in his late teens or twenties in good health.

The rearrangement uses TRBV6-5 and TRBJ1-1, with D maybe TRBD1 (6 bases). The germline gives CDR1 MNHEY, CDR2 SVGAGI. V shed 5 bases and J shed 0 bases, with 13 bases lying between them. This CDR3 comprises 15 residues. The CDR3 spells CASSTRGTLNTEAFF. CDR3 DNA sequence: TGTGCCAGCAGTACCCGCGGGACACTGAACACTGAAGCTTTCTTT.

This clone was counted between two and nine times. V and J are TRBV6-6 and TRBJ1-1; no firm D call. The length of the CDR3 is 13 residues. Germline CDR1 is MNHNY and CDR2 is SVGAGI (reference sequence). V was shortened by 6 bases and J by 1 base, with 9 bases between the two germline ends. The CDR3 DNA follows: TGTGCCAGCAGCCTCTCGGGGAACACTGAAGCTTTCTTT. It encodes CASSLSGNTEAFF.

The genes are TRBV30 and TRBJ2-3; no clear D gene. Per the germline V gene, CDR1 is GTSNPN and CDR2 is SVGIG (reference sequence). The V gene lost 4 bases and the J gene lost 3 bases, with 8 bases spanning the gap. The CDR3 spans 12 residues. The CDR3 DNA reads as TGTGCCTGGAAAGGTGTGACAGATACGCAGTATTTT. Translating gives CAWKGVTDTQYF.

This clone has more than one count but fewer than ten. A much larger clone differs by one base, so this may be a read error. Other DNA sequences in this specimen translate into the identical CDR3. The V call is TRBV7-9, the J call TRBJ1-1; maybe TRBD1 (5 bases). Trimming cost V 2 bases and J 2 bases, with 6 bases left between them. CDR1 is SEHNR, CDR2 FQNEAQ, per germline (reference sequence). The CDR3 sequence is 13 residues long. The CDR3 reads CASSLQGNTEAFF. The DNA of the CDR3 is TGTGCCAGCAGCTTACAGGGTAACACTGAAGCTTTCTTT.

Remarks on this clone: Lacking the conserved final phenylalanine or tryptophan, this CDR3 likely reflects a read error. Because the CDR3's place on the DNA is in doubt, the DNA is left out and the CDR3 is given as listed by TCRdb. Here the CDR3 reads CASSPRDRVSRD. The chain carries TRBV23-1 and TRBJ1-5; the table's D call, TRBD1, was not checked against the DNA. TRBV23-1 is known as an ORF, though its function is uncertain. Both ends counted, the CDR3 spans 12 residues.

This sequence joins TRBV6-4 and TRBJ2-2; perhaps TRBD1 as D (6 bases). The V end lost 6 bases, the J end lost 3 bases, and 11 bases lay between the germline ends. The CDR3 sequence is 14 residues long. Germline lookup yields CDR1 MRHNA and CDR2 SNTAGT. The CDR3 nucleotides are TGTGCCAGCAGGCAGGACAGATACACCGGGGAGCTGTTTTTT. This codes for CASRQDRYTGELFF.

The CDR3 bases are TGTGCCAGTAATCTTCCGGGGGGCCGTGGGGCCAACGTCCTGACTTTC. Amino acid sequence: CASNLPGGRGANVLTF. This rearrangement joins TRBV19 to TRBJ2-6; D possibly corresponds to TRBD2 (7 bases). Trimming removed 7 bases from V and 3 bases from J, with 16 bases in between. The CDR3 length is 16 residues. Germline-derived CDR1 and CDR2 are LNHDA and SQIVND (reference sequence).

This chain joins TRBV4-3 and TRBJ2-5, with TRBD2 matching over 8 bases. The CDR3 has 18 amino acids. CDR1 LGHNA and CDR2 YSLEER come from the germline V gene. Trimming took 0 bases from V and 5 from J; bases not matched to a gene: 14. The CDR3 sequence is CASSQDAQGGPGGETQYF. DNA for the CDR3: TGCGCCAGCAGCCAAGATGCTCAGGGCGGTCCGGGGGGGGAGACCCAGTACTTC.

The chain recombines TRBV4-1 with TRBJ1-2; D remains unclear. Germline V gene data show CDR1 as MGHRA and CDR2 as YSYEKL. Trimming removed 0 bases at V and 5 bases at J, with 4 bases between. This CDR3 is built from 12 residues. In DNA form, the CDR3 reads TGCGCCAGCAGCCAAGATGCTTATGGCTACACCTTC. Protein product: CASSQDAYGYTF.

On this clone itself: At the DNA level, this CDR3 is encoded by other sequences in the same sample as well. The rearrangement uses TRBV20-1 and TRBJ2-1; D call uncertain. The CDR3 is 11 residues long. Germline V gene data show CDR1 as DFQATT and CDR2 as SNEGSKA (reference sequence). With 5 bases removed from V and 4 bases from J, the gap between germline ends came to 6 bases. The CDR3: CSARDYNEQFF. Written as DNA, the CDR3 is TGCAGTGCTCGCGATTACAATGAGCAGTTCTTC.

This chain uses TRBV6-1 with TRBJ2-4; weak D call: TRBD2 (6 bases). The CDR3 length is 18 residues. With 0 bases removed from V and 1 base from J, the gap between germline ends came to 16 bases. The germline gives CDR1 MNHNS, CDR2 SASEGT. The CDR3 region is CASSEAGVGAGAKNIQYF. The DNA for the CDR3 is TGTGCCAGCAGTGAAGCAGGGGTTGGGGCGGGGGCCAAAAACATTCAGTACTTC.

This clone came up once. V and J are TRBV6-1 and TRBJ1-2; 9 bases match TRBD1. Trimming removed 4 bases from V and 2 bases from J; junction bases left unmatched: 8. The CDR3 spans 16 residues. CDR1 is MNHNS, CDR2 SASEGT, per germline. The CDR3 DNA reads TGTGCCAGCAGTGCGAGGGGACAGGGCGCAAACTATGGCTACACCTTC. It encodes CASSARGQGANYGYTF.

The V call is TRBV5-1, the J call TRBJ2-1; 8 positions match TRBD2. V lost 4 bases, J lost 4 bases, and 10 bases stayed unmatched. From germline, CDR1 is SGHRS and CDR2 YFSETQ. The CDR3 loop spans 16 amino acids. The CDR3 coding sequence is TGCGCCAGCAGCACCCAACTAGCGGAGGTATACAATGAGCAGTTCTTC. Its translation is CASSTQLAEVYNEQFF.

The gene calls are TRBV6-5 and TRBJ1-2, with 7 bases aligning to TRBD1. Germline values: CDR1 MNHEY, CDR2 SVGAGI. The V segment lost 5 bases and the J segment 6 bases; nucleotides outside the gene matches: 9. This CDR3 comprises 14 residues. This chain's CDR3 is CASSPDDRVHGYTF. In DNA, the CDR3 is TGTGCCAGCAGTCCAGACGACAGGGTCCATGGCTACACCTTC.

V and J are TRBV7-8 and TRBJ2-7; D remains ambiguous. This CDR3 region has 14 residues. The V end lost 5 bases, the J end lost 3 bases, and 14 bases lay between the germline ends. The germline V gene encodes CDR1 SGHVS and CDR2 FQNEAQ. CDR3 protein: CASSPGKSLYEQYF. The CDR3 DNA reads as TGTGCCAGCAGCCCTGGAAAATCCCTCTACGAGCAGTACTTC.

This clone was seen at least ten times. V gene TRBV5-4 combines with J gene TRBJ1-1; D gene uncertain. V shed 4 bases and J shed 3 bases, with 13 bases lying between them. This CDR3 contains 14 residues. CDR1 is SGHNT, CDR2 YYREEE, per germline (reference sequence). CDR3 sequence: CASSQMDGYTEAFF. The CDR3 DNA is TGTGCCAGCAGCCAAATGGACGGGTACACTGAAGCTTTCTTT.

In this sample, this clone turned up a few times. The V gene is TRBV5-4, the J gene TRBJ1-2; 12 bases map to TRBD1. From germline, CDR1 is SGHNT and CDR2 YYREEE (reference sequence). The ends lost 4 bases at V and 8 bases at J; junction bases unmatched: 6. CDR3 length: 14 residues. As DNA, the CDR3 is TGTGCCAGCAGCAGGGACAGGGGGCTTTGGGGCTACACCTTC. Translating it yields CASSRDRGLWGYTF.

Note on this clone: The same CDR3 can be traced to other DNA sequences in this sample. The genes are TRBV7-9 and TRBJ1-1, with D unresolved. CDR3 length equals 13 residues. The V and J ends lost 2 bases and 4 bases respectively, with 8 bases between them. Germline V gene lookup returns CDR1 SEHNR and CDR2 FQNEAQ (reference sequence). The CDR3 here is CASSLSGGTEAFF. CDR3 nucleotide sequence: TGTGCCAGCAGCTTATCGGGAGGCACTGAAGCTTTCTTT.

The chain is built from TRBV2 and TRBJ1-4, with D possibly matching TRBD1 (6 bases). Germline V gene lookup returns CDR1 SNHLY and CDR2 FYNNEI. This CDR3 spans 13 amino acids. V lost 8 bases to trimming and J lost 7 bases, with 14 bases between them. The DNA of the CDR3 is TGTGCCAGCGTATACAGGGAGGGTGAAAAACTGTTTTTT. Amino acids: CASVYREGEKLFF.

The V and J genes are TRBV5-6 and TRBJ2-7, with D tentatively TRBD2 (7 bases). V lost 0 bases and J 7 bases, leaving 20 bases between the germline ends. Germline loops: CDR1 SGHDT, CDR2 YYEEEE. CDR3 size: 16 residues. CDR3 sequence (DNA): TGTGCCAGCAGCTTGGCCGGGGGGCAGGGAGGGTTGGAGCAGTACTTC. Protein sequence: CASSLAGGQGGLEQYF.

This clone was observed a single time. This chain connects TRBV30 to TRBJ1-5; D is possibly TRBD1 (6 bases). This CDR3 is built from 14 residues. With 2 bases removed from V and 4 bases from J, the gap between germline ends came to 12 bases. CDR1 and CDR2 (germline): GTSNPN, SVGIG (reference sequence). DNA for the CDR3: TGTGCCTGGAGTTTGACAGGTGTAAATCAGCCCCAGCATTTT. This sequence encodes CAWSLTGVNQPQHF. Supplemented by reference TRBV30 and TRBJ1-5, the full variable domain reads SQTIHQWPATLVQPVGSPLSLECTVEGTSNPNLYWYRQAAGRGLQLLFYSVGIGQISSEVPQNLSASRPQDRQFILSSKKLLLSDSGFYLCAWSLTGVNQPQHFGDGTRLSIL.

This clone was found a few times. The chain links TRBV18 to TRBJ2-5; tentatively, D is TRBD2 (5 bases). The V gene's germline CDR1 is KGHSH and CDR2 LQKENI. The V end was cut by 3 bases, the J end by 5 bases, with 16 bases between. The CDR3 extends over 15 amino acids. The CDR3 DNA reads TGTGCCAGCTCACCGTTGGCAGCGGTATCGGAGACCCAGTACTTC. Its translation: CASSPLAAVSETQYF. Looking up the rest from reference TRBV18 and TRBJ2-5 gives the full variable domain: NAGVMQNPRHLVRRRGQEARLRCSPMKGHSHVYWYRQLPEEGLKFMVYLQKENIIDESGMPKERFSAEFPKEGPSILRIQQVVRGDSAAYFCASSPLAAVSETQYFGPGTRLLVL.

The sample holds a few counts of this clone. V and J are TRBV11-2 and TRBJ2-1; D not certain. There are 14 residues in the CDR3. V was shortened by 2 bases and J by 8 bases, with 13 bases between the two germline ends. In germline, CDR1 is SGHAT, CDR2 FQNNGV. The CDR3 bases are TGTGCCAGCAGCTTACGAGACGCTCGCGATGAGCAGTTCTTC. It specifies CASSLRDARDEQFF.

This clone turned up a few times. The rearrangement uses TRBV6-6 and TRBJ1-5; TRBD1 is a possible D gene (6 bases). This CDR3 contains 14 residues. Germline V gives CDR1 MNHNY, CDR2 SVGAGI (reference sequence). The V end lost 4 bases, the J end lost 7 bases, and 14 bases lay between the germline ends. The CDR3 protein is CASSSGTMGQPQHF. The CDR3 bases are TGTGCCAGCAGTTCCGGGACAATGGGACAGCCCCAGCATTTT.

CDR3 in amino acids: CASSRTGDVSYNSPLHF. The CDR3 region has the DNA TGTGCCAGCAGCCGGACGGGAGACGTCTCCTATAATTCACCCCTCCACTTT. This rearrangement joins TRBV5-5 to TRBJ1-6, with D unresolved. The CDR3 runs to 17 residues. V was shortened by 4 bases and J by 0 bases, with 14 bases between the two germline ends. Germline CDR1 reads SGHKS; CDR2 reads YYEKEE (reference sequence).

On this clone itself: The same CDR3 also results from other DNA sequences found in this sample. The V gene is TRBV4-1, the J gene TRBJ2-5; perhaps D is TRBD1 or TRBD2 (6 bases each). CDR1 MGHRA and CDR2 YSYEKL come from the germline V gene. V was pared by 2 bases and J by 5 bases, with 18 bases between. The CDR3 consists of 16 residues. The CDR3 sequence: CASSQPPRGGQETQYF. The CDR3 DNA is TGCGCCAGCAGCCAACCACCCCGGGGAGGACAGGAGACCCAGTACTTC.

This chain uses TRBV25-1 with TRBJ2-7; maybe TRBD2 (6 bases). Deletions cut 8 bases from V and 3 bases from J, with 20 bases between. Germline values: CDR1 MGHDK, CDR2 SYGVNS. CDR3 size: 15 residues. The CDR3: CASQGGLAANYEQYF. CDR3 DNA sequence: TGTGCCAGCCAGGGAGGTTTAGCCGCAAACTACGAGCAGTACTTC.

V and J are TRBV7-9 and TRBJ1-6, with D unresolved. CDR3 length: 17 amino acids. Per the germline V gene, CDR1 is SEHNR and CDR2 is FQNEAQ (reference sequence). V was clipped by 1 base and J by 2 bases, with 12 bases between them. The CDR3 nucleotides are TGTGCCAGCAGCTTAGATGGTGGGGTGGCCTATAATTCACCCCTCCACTTT. It codes for CASSLDGGVAYNSPLHF.

This chain connects TRBV7-8 to TRBJ1-5; TRBD1 might be the D (5 bases). V shed 3 bases and J shed 4 bases, with 7 bases lying between them. The CDR3 loop spans 13 amino acids. Germline V lookup: CDR1 SGHVS, CDR2 FQNEAQ. DNA for the CDR3: TGTGCCAGCAGCTTCTCAGGGAATCAGCCCCAGCATTTT. Translating gives CASSFSGNQPQHF.

This clone was detected only once. The chain has TRBV2 and TRBJ2-2; 7 bases agree with TRBD1. Germline CDR1 is SNHLY and CDR2 is FYNNEI. This CDR3 contains 14 residues. V lost 7 bases to trimming and J lost 5 bases; unmatched junction nucleotides: 7. CDR3 sequence reads: CASIQGRATGELFF. Written as DNA, the CDR3 is TGTGCCAGCATACAGGGGCGGGCGACCGGGGAGCTGTTTTTT. The full variable domain, rest sourced from reference TRBV2 and TRBJ2-2, is EPEVTQTPSHQVTQMGQEVILRCVPISNHLYFYWYRQILGQKVEFLVSFYNNEISEKSEIFDDQFSVERPDGSNFTLKIRSTKLEDSAMYFCASIQGRATGELFFGEGSRLTVL.